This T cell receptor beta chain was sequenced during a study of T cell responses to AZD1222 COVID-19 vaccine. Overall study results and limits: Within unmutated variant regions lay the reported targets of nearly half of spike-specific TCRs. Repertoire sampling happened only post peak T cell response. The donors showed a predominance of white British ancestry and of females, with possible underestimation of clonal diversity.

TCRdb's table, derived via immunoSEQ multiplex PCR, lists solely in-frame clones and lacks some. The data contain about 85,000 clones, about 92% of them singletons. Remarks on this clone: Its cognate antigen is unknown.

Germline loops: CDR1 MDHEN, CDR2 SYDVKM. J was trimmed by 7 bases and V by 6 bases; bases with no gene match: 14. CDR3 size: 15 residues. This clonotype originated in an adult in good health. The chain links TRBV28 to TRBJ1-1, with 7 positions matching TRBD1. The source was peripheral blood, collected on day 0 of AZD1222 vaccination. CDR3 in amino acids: CASSMGGRQGLEAFF. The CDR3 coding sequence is TGTGCCAGCAGCATGGGGGGTAGACAGGGCCTTGAAGCTTTCTTT.